The 28 T cell receptor beta chains in this list originate from one sample, sequenced in a study of T cells expressing NK-cell markers. TCRdb reprocessed the 5' RACE reads and stores each CDR3 protein as one record, lacking DNA. The sample is made up of around 280,000 distinct CDR3 sequences, and the top ten hold about 0.4% of it. Sequencing input: blood T cells: a sorted CD56 or NKG2C T cell subset, CD4+ or CD8+ T cells, or bulk PBMC T cells (not recorded which). These receptors all come from a man younger than 35 in good health.

The chain recombines TRBV12-3 or TRBV12-4 with TRBJ1-5; the TRBD1 assignment by TCRdb is unverifiable without DNA. The CDR3 contains 15 residues. CDR3 region: CASSLGAQGVKPQHF.

The V gene is TRBV20-1, the J gene TRBJ2-3. This CDR3 comprises 13 residues. Looked up from germline, CDR1 is DFQATT and CDR2 is SNEGSKA (reference sequence). CDR3 loop: CSAIAASADTQYF.

The chain couples TRBV6-5 to TRBJ1-6. CDR1 MNHEY and CDR2 SVGAGI come from the germline V gene. The CDR3 is made up of 16 amino acids. The CDR3 region is CASSYSAFGVYSPLHF.

The chain recombines TRBV6-5 with TRBJ2-1; TCRdb gives TRBD1 as the D gene, but with no DNA this cannot be confirmed. Germline values: CDR1 MNHEY, CDR2 SVGAGI. This CDR3 is 15 amino acids long. The CDR3 spells CASSYSAGSYNEQFF.

The CDR3 loop is CASSLRLRGQVFSGANVLTF. V gene TRBV12-3 or TRBV12-4 combines with J gene TRBJ2-6; absent DNA, TCRdb's TRBD1 call cannot be checked. This CDR3 has 20 amino acids.

The chain is built from TRBV12-3 or TRBV12-4 and TRBJ1-1; the TCRdb call, TRBD1, lacks DNA for checking. The CDR3 is 17 residues long. CDR3 amino acids: CASSSMTTGWRTTEAFF.

The chain has TRBV6-2 or TRBV6-3 and TRBJ2-6; TCRdb outputs TRBD1, but without DNA this stays unchecked. The germline gives CDR1 MNHEY, CDR2 SVGEGT. The CDR3 loop spans 20 amino acids. This CDR3 is CASSSPRVRGGLAGANVLTF.

This chain links TRBV20-1 with TRBJ2-7; without DNA, the TCRdb call of TRBD1 cannot be checked. Per germline, CDR1 DFQATT and CDR2 SNEGSKA (reference sequence). The CDR3 length is 13 residues. CDR3 protein: CSAGDRGLWEQYF.

The J gene is TRBJ1-1, the V gene TRBV6-5. The length of the CDR3 is 16 residues. Germline V gives CDR1 MNHEY, CDR2 SVGAGI. This CDR3 is CASSYLITLPNTEAFF.

The genes are TRBV12-3 or TRBV12-4 and TRBJ2-3; TCRdb returns TRBD1, unconfirmable since there is no DNA. CDR3 length: 15 residues. CDR3 sequence: CASTLSQGRGDTQYF.

The V call is TRBV5-1, the J call TRBJ2-7; TCRdb calls TRBD1, which cannot be checked without DNA. CDR1 is SGHRS, CDR2 YFSETQ, per germline. CDR3 length: 15 residues. The CDR3 spells CASSTEDRGFYEQYF.

The rearrangement uses TRBV5-1 and TRBJ2-3; TCRdb designates TRBD2, a call that cannot be tested without DNA. Germline V CDR1 and CDR2: SGHRS, YFSETQ. The CDR3 consists of 21 residues. The CDR3 region is CASSLEPRGLNPSGSTDTQYF.

The chain carries TRBV28 and TRBJ2-5; TCRdb designates TRBD1, a call that cannot be tested without DNA. CDR1 and CDR2 (germline): MDHEN, SYDVKM. The CDR3 has 15 amino acids. The CDR3 region is CASSKRTGVPETQYF.

The genes are TRBV7-2 and TRBJ2-2; the D gene TCRdb calls, TRBD2, cannot be checked with no DNA. Germline V CDR1 and CDR2: SGHTA, FQGNSA. This CDR3 has 17 residues. The CDR3 reads CASSPIRLAGNTGELFF.

The chain carries TRBV20-1 and TRBJ2-7; TCRdb picks TRBD2, but there is no DNA to check that call. CDR3 length: 12 residues. CDR1 is DFQATT, CDR2 SNEGSKA, per germline (reference sequence). The CDR3 is CSKGLDLGEQYF.

The V and J genes are TRBV4-2 and TRBJ1-1. The germline gives CDR1 LGHNA, CDR2 YNFKEQ. The CDR3 has 12 residues. The CDR3 sequence is CASSQIESEAFF.

The CDR3 is CASSPAPIDGYTF. This rearrangement joins TRBV18 to TRBJ1-2; TCRdb's D call of TRBD1 is untestable without DNA. Germline CDR1 is KGHSH and CDR2 is LQKENI. The CDR3 runs to 13 residues.

The J gene is TRBJ2-3, the V gene TRBV11-3; TCRdb picks TRBD1, but there is no DNA to check that call. Germline V gene lookup returns CDR1 SGHNT and CDR2 YENEEA. This CDR3 region has 14 residues. CDR3 sequence reads: CASSFGGTTDTQYF.

The chain combines TRBV6-1 with TRBJ2-5; TCRdb's assignment of TRBD1 cannot be checked, as there is no DNA. Germline assignment: CDR1 MNHNS and CDR2 SASEGT. The CDR3 spans 14 residues. This CDR3 reads CATRGLWTGETQYF.

The chain employs TRBV12-3 or TRBV12-4 and TRBJ1-5; TCRdb reports TRBD1, a call that lacks DNA to check it against. The CDR3 loop spans 14 amino acids. The CDR3 is CASRVTDSNQPQHF.

This CDR3 reads CASSPLGRDPPDTQYF. The rearrangement joins TRBV18 to TRBJ2-3; the TCRdb D gene call, TRBD2, has no DNA to confirm it. The CDR3 is 16 amino acids. In germline, CDR1 is KGHSH, CDR2 LQKENI.

V and J are TRBV6-5 and TRBJ2-2; without DNA, the TCRdb call of TRBD1 cannot be checked. Germline CDR1 MNHEY, CDR2 SVGAGI. The CDR3 extends over 16 amino acids. The CDR3 region is CASSYPGQGKFGELFF.

V is TRBV10-3 and J is TRBJ1-1; TCRdb designates TRBD1, a call that cannot be tested without DNA. Germline CDR1 ENHRY, CDR2 SYGVKD. The CDR3 is made up of 13 amino acids. The CDR3: CAISYRGAGEAFF.

This chain's CDR3 is CSAPLAGNRAQPQHF. The V and J genes are TRBV20-1 and TRBJ1-5. CDR1 and CDR2 from the germline V gene are DFQATT and SNEGSKA (reference sequence). This CDR3 comprises 15 residues.

The chain links TRBV5-1 to TRBJ1-4; without DNA, the TCRdb call of TRBD1 cannot be checked. The CDR3 length is 15 residues. The V gene's germline CDR1 is SGHRS and CDR2 YFSETQ. The chain's CDR3 is CASSLRGGLNEKLFF.

V usage is TRBV18 and J usage is TRBJ2-3; TCRdb returns TRBD2, unconfirmable since there is no DNA. In germline, CDR1 is KGHSH, CDR2 LQKENI. The CDR3 has 12 residues. The CDR3 loop reads CASSPEGDTQYF.

The rearrangement uses TRBV7-2 and TRBJ1-1; absent DNA, TCRdb's TRBD1 call cannot be checked. Germline CDR1 is SGHTA and CDR2 is FQGNSA. CDR3 size: 15 residues. CDR3 residues: CASSLDVGLNTEAFF.

The rearrangement joins TRBV20-1 to TRBJ2-3; TCRdb names TRBD1, which stays unverified in the absence of DNA. CDR1 is DFQATT and CDR2 is SNEGSKA in the germline V gene (reference sequence). This CDR3 spans 15 amino acids. The CDR3 here is CSARAGQGAVDTQYF.